Shown below are 18 T cell receptor beta chains from a single sample sequenced in a study of blood T cell repertoires in COVID-19. The assay was immunoSEQ multiplex PCR, and TCRdb's table has in-frame clones only and misses some. The table has about 430,000 clones, roughly 88% seen once. Sequencing was carried out using PBMCs or T cells enriched from blood (not recorded which). These receptor sequences come from a woman aged 18 to 35 who had been exposed to COVID-19.

This clone was seen ten or more times. CDR3 loop: CASSGTSGSGELFF. For the CDR3, the DNA is TGCGCCAGCAGTGGGACTAGCGGGAGTGGGGAGCTGTTTTTT. The chain has TRBV10-1 and TRBJ2-2, with TRBD2 matching 13 bases. Germline V CDR1 and CDR2: WNHNN, SYGVQD (reference sequence). V lost 4 bases, J lost 8 bases, and 1 base stayed unmatched. This CDR3 has 14 amino acids.

This clone was picked up one time. V is TRBV6-5 and J is TRBJ2-7, with 10 positions matching TRBD2. CDR3 length: 13 residues. V was clipped by 7 bases and J by 3 bases; unmatched bases: 3. CDR1 is MNHEY, CDR2 SVGAGI, per germline. The DNA of the CDR3 is TGTGCCAGCACCATAGCGGGGGGCTACGAGCAGTACTTC. This translates into CASTIAGGYEQYF.

The V and J genes are TRBV11-2 and TRBJ2-7, with 8 nucleotides matching TRBD1. The CDR3 extends over 14 amino acids. The V gene's germline CDR1 is SGHAT and CDR2 FQNNGV. After removal of 3 bases from V and 3 bases from J, the junction contained 4 bases not matched to a gene. CDR3 DNA: TGTGCCAGCAGCTTGGACAGGGCAGTCTACGAGCAGTACTTC. This encodes CASSLDRAVYEQYF.

The V call is TRBV5-1, the J call TRBJ2-7; TRBD2 matches 9 bases. The CDR3 contains 13 residues. V shed 4 bases and J 6 bases; nucleotides not matched to a gene: 5. Germline lookup yields CDR1 SGHRS and CDR2 YFSETQ. CDR3 amino acids: CASSGGTSSEQYF. Here the CDR3 DNA reads TGCGCCAGCAGCGGGGGGACTAGCTCCGAGCAGTACTTC.

This rearrangement joins TRBV28 to TRBJ2-1; D is unclear. CDR1 and CDR2 (germline): MDHEN, SYDVKM. This CDR3 region has 14 residues. The ends were cut back, 6 bases at V and 0 bases at J, with 9 bases in the middle. As DNA, the CDR3 is TGTGCCAGCAGACCCGAGAGCTCCTACAATGAGCAGTTCTTC. Its translation: CASRPESSYNEQFF.

Note on this clone: The sample holds other DNA sequences that translate to the same CDR3. The V and J genes are TRBV7-2 and TRBJ1-5; 9 bases are shared with TRBD1. This CDR3 is built from 14 residues. With V trimmed by 5 bases and J by 4 bases, 3 bases remained unmatched. From germline, CDR1 is SGHTA and CDR2 FQGNSA. The CDR3 DNA follows: TGTGCCAGCAGCCCAGGGACAGGGAATCAGCCCCAGCATTTT. This gives the protein CASSPGTGNQPQHF.

The V and J genes are TRBV6-5 and TRBJ2-3; D might be TRBD2 (7 bases). In germline, CDR1 is MNHEY, CDR2 SVGAGI. V shed 6 bases and J shed 11 bases, with 15 bases lying between them. The CDR3 sequence is 12 residues long. Here the CDR3 reads CASRYGGGVQYF. In nucleotides, the CDR3 is TGTGCCAGCAGATATGGGGGGGGCGTGCAGTATTTT.

This chain connects TRBV30 to TRBJ2-3; 10 bases are shared with TRBD2. V trimming: 8 bases; J trimming: 3 bases; junction bases outside the gene matches: 5. Germline V gene sequence: CDR1 GTSNPN, CDR2 SVGIG (reference sequence). This CDR3 has 13 residues. CDR3 DNA sequence: TGTGCCCGAGCGGGGGGGCTTACAGATACGCAGTATTTT. This translates into CARAGGLTDTQYF.

The CDR3 DNA reads TGTGCCAGCAGCCCGGAACGAACAGGGCTGCAAGAGACCCAGTACTTC. It is translated as CASSPERTGLQETQYF. The rearrangement uses TRBV9 and TRBJ2-5; possibly TRBD1 for D (6 bases). The CDR3 is made up of 16 amino acids. Germline CDR1 SGDLS, CDR2 YYNGEE. V dropped 4 bases and J dropped 2 bases, with 18 bases sitting between them.

This clone was picked up one time. This chain connects TRBV4-1 to TRBJ1-2; TRBD1 aligns across 12 bases. CDR3 length equals 15 residues. V lost 3 bases, J lost 7 bases, and 6 bases stayed unmatched. Germline-derived CDR1 and CDR2 are MGHRA and YSYEKL. DNA of the CDR3: TGCGCCAGCAGCCACAATCCGGGACAGGGGGCTGGCTACACCTTC. Translation: CASSHNPGQGAGYTF.

The chain links TRBV28 to TRBJ2-7, with 10 bases aligning to TRBD2. J lost 4 bases, V lost 8 bases, and 8 bases had no gene match. Germline V CDR1 and CDR2: MDHEN, SYDVKM. CDR3 length equals 14 residues. The CDR3 region is CASEVTSGSYEQYF. CDR3 DNA sequence: TGTGCCAGCGAGGTGACTAGCGGGTCGTACGAGCAGTACTTC.

V usage is TRBV9 and J usage is TRBJ2-2, with D tentatively TRBD2 (6 bases). Germline CDR1 SGDLS, CDR2 YYNGEE. The germline V and J ends were trimmed by 2 bases and 6 bases, with 11 bases remaining between them. There are 14 residues in the CDR3. CDR3 coding DNA: TGTGCCAGCAGCGTGACGAGACTAGCCGGGGAGCTGTTTTTT. Encoded protein: CASSVTRLAGELFF. The variable domain in full, with the rest retrieved from reference TRBV9 and TRBJ2-2, is DSGVTQTPKHLITATGQRVTLRCSPRSGDLSVYWYQQSLDQGLQFLIQYYNGEERAKGNILERFSAQQFPDLHSELNLSSLELGDSALYFCASSVTRLAGELFFGEGSRLTVL.

The V call is TRBV18, the J call TRBJ2-2; a weak D match, TRBD1 (6 bases). Germline loops: CDR1 KGHSH, CDR2 LQKENI. This CDR3 is built from 16 residues. Trimming cost V 1 base and J 0 bases, with 9 bases left between them. The CDR3 bases are TGTGCCAGCTCACCACTCGGACAGACGAACACCGGGGAGCTGTTTTTT. It is translated as CASSPLGQTNTGELFF.

The rearrangement links TRBV6-5 to TRBJ1-4, with no clear D. The germline V gene has CDR1 MNHEY and CDR2 SVGAGI. Trimming took 3 bases from V and 0 from J, leaving 11 bases between them. This CDR3 region has 16 residues. The CDR3 spells CASSYRGRATNEKLFF. CDR3 DNA: TGTGCCAGCAGTTATAGAGGCAGAGCAACTAATGAAAAACTGTTTTTT.

The sample holds a few counts of this clone. The J gene is TRBJ1-6, the V gene TRBV9; 9 nucleotides match TRBD1. The ends lost 5 bases at V and 7 bases at J; junction bases unmatched: 7. Germline-derived CDR1 and CDR2 are SGDLS and YYNGEE. The length of the CDR3 is 15 residues. The CDR3: CASRSGQGNNSPLHF. In DNA form, the CDR3 reads TGTGCCAGCAGGTCGGGACAGGGTAACAATTCACCCCTCCACTTT.

This chain links TRBV30 with TRBJ2-7, with 9 bases that match TRBD1. Germline values: CDR1 GTSNPN, CDR2 SVGIG (reference sequence). Trimming at V came to 3 bases and at J to 4 bases, leaving 7 bases not matched to a gene. This CDR3 is 14 amino acids long. The CDR3 loop reads CAWRGTGSRYEQYF. The CDR3, as DNA: TGTGCCTGGAGGGGGACAGGGAGTAGGTACGAGCAGTACTTC.

The chain has TRBV4-1 and TRBJ2-7, with TRBD1 matching 10 bases. Losses at the gene ends were 0 bases for V and 5 bases for J; bases not matched to a gene: 4. Germline-derived CDR1 and CDR2 are MGHRA and YSYEKL. The CDR3 runs 15 residues. The CDR3 nucleotides are TGCGCCAGCAGCCAAGATCGACAGGGGGCACACGAGCAGTACTTC. Translated, it gives CASSQDRQGAHEQYF.

The chain employs TRBV24-1 and TRBJ1-5, with TRBD1 identical over 8 bases. The CDR3 length is 14 residues. V lost 3 bases, J lost 11 bases, and 8 bases stayed unmatched. CDR1 KGHDR and CDR2 SFDVKD come from the germline V gene. This chain's CDR3 is CATSDGTGLKSQHF. The CDR3 DNA reads TGTGCCACCAGTGATGGGACAGGCCTAAAGTCCCAGCATTTT.